The 14 T cell receptor beta chains below all came from one sample that was sequenced in a study of blood T cell repertoires in COVID-19. The data were produced by immunoSEQ multiplex PCR, yet TCRdb's version contains in-frame clones alone and is incomplete. The data show about 170,000 clones, roughly 78% seen once. The specimen sequenced was PBMCs or T cells enriched from blood (not recorded which). All receptors derive from a woman in her 70s in a cohort exposed to, infected with or recovered from COVID-19 (not recorded which).

In this sample, this clone turned up once. The chain links TRBV5-1 to TRBJ2-5; maybe TRBD1 (5 bases). V was shortened by 4 bases and J by 1 base, with 14 bases between the two germline ends. Germline V gene data show CDR1 as SGHRS and CDR2 as YFSETQ. This CDR3 is built from 15 residues. The CDR3 here is CASSQDTNLQETQYF. CDR3 bases: TGCGCCAGCAGCCAGGACACGAACCTCCAAGAGACCCAGTACTTC.

The V and J genes are TRBV6-1 and TRBJ1-2; 8 bases are shared with TRBD1. This CDR3 comprises 16 residues. CDR1 and CDR2 from the germline V gene are MNHNS and SASEGT. J was trimmed by 4 bases and V by 6 bases; bases with no gene match: 13. The CDR3 DNA is TGTGCCAGCAGGGAAAGATCAGGGGGCTCGGGCTATGGCTACACCTTC. The encoded protein is CASRERSGGSGYGYTF.

The chain recombines TRBV2 with TRBJ1-1, with D possibly matching TRBD1 (6 bases). Trimming removed 4 bases from V and 5 bases from J, with 14 bases in between. The V gene's germline CDR1 is SNHLY and CDR2 FYNNEI. There are 14 residues in the CDR3. The CDR3, as DNA: TGTGCCAGCAGTGTGACAGGTGGAAGGACTGAAGCTTTCTTT. Encoded protein: CASSVTGGRTEAFF.

V and J are TRBV23-1 and TRBJ1-5; tentatively, D is TRBD1 (5 bases). TRBV23-1 is an open reading frame whose function is uncertain. Trimming took 8 bases from V and 7 from J, leaving 21 bases between them. This CDR3 has 15 residues. As DNA, the CDR3 is TGCGCCAGCCAGGTAGAAAGGGGCGATTGGCAGCCCCAGCATTTT. It is translated as CASQVERGDWQPQHF.

The chain carries TRBV18 and TRBJ2-2; D is unresolved. Trimming removed 2 bases at V and 7 bases at J, with 5 bases between. In germline, CDR1 is KGHSH, CDR2 LQKENI. This CDR3 is built from 12 residues. The CDR3 is CASSPAGGELFF. As DNA, the CDR3 is TGTGCCAGCTCACCAGCAGGCGGGGAGCTGTTTTTT.

V gene TRBV3-1 (or the pseudogene TRBV3-2) combines with J gene TRBJ1-6; D not certain. There are 15 residues in the CDR3. Germline-derived CDR1 and CDR2 are LGHDT and YNNKEL (reference sequence). V shed 1 base and J shed 7 bases, with 11 bases lying between them. This CDR3 is CASSQGGQANSPLHF. CDR3 in DNA: TGTGCCAGCAGCCAAGGAGGGCAGGCAAATTCACCCCTCCACTTT.

The V gene is TRBV4-3, the J gene TRBJ1-4; D unclear. The germline V and J ends were trimmed by 4 bases and 4 bases, with 16 bases remaining between them. The CDR3 runs to 16 residues. CDR1 and CDR2 from the germline V gene are LGHNA and YSLEER. The CDR3 protein is CASSPTLGKVNEKLFF. DNA of the CDR3: TGCGCCAGCAGCCCCACCTTGGGCAAGGTTAATGAAAAACTGTTTTTT.

The V call is TRBV11-2, the J call TRBJ2-5; tentative D call: TRBD1 (5 bases). This CDR3 spans 12 amino acids. V was clipped by 4 bases and J by 4 bases, with 7 bases between them. CDR1 and CDR2 (germline): SGHAT, FQNNGV. CDR3 region: CASSSDRETQYF. CDR3 coding DNA: TGTGCCAGCAGCTCTGACAGAGAGACCCAGTACTTC.

V and J are TRBV14 and TRBJ2-1; D not certain. The CDR3 length is 12 residues. Germline CDR1 and CDR2: SGHDN and FVKESK. With 0 bases removed from V and 11 bases from J, the gap between germline ends came to 8 bases. The CDR3 DNA follows: TGTGCCAGCAGCCAAGACCCCCCCAAGCAGTTCTTC. Translation: CASSQDPPKQFF.

The chain combines TRBV24-1 with TRBJ1-4; the match to TRBD1 covers 7 bases. J gave up 5 bases and V 5 bases, and 7 bases lay outside the gene matches. Germline lookup yields CDR1 KGHDR and CDR2 SFDVKD. There are 15 residues in the CDR3. CDR3 loop: CATSATTGENEKLFF. CDR3 nucleotide sequence: TGTGCCACCAGTGCTACCACAGGGGAAAATGAAAAACTGTTTTTT.

V usage is TRBV19 and J usage is TRBJ1-6; D unclear. Deletions cut 9 bases from V and 8 bases from J, with 17 bases between. CDR3 size: 14 residues. CDR1 is LNHDA and CDR2 is SQIVND in the germline V gene (reference sequence). CDR3 sequence reads: CASDIGGFDSPLHF. The CDR3 DNA is TGTGCCAGCGATATAGGAGGGTTTGATTCACCCCTCCACTTT.

The V and J genes are TRBV24-1 and TRBJ1-2; 9 bases fit TRBD1. CDR3 length: 15 residues. CDR1 is KGHDR and CDR2 is SFDVKD in the germline V gene. V shed 4 bases, J shed 3 bases, and the junction held 5 bases outside the gene matches. The CDR3 here is CATSEAGTGYYGYTF. Written as DNA, the CDR3 is TGTGCCACCAGTGAGGCCGGGACAGGGTACTATGGCTACACCTTC.

This clone was counted a few times. The rearrangement joins TRBV24-1 to TRBJ1-2; TRBD1 might be the D (5 bases). This CDR3 region has 13 residues. Germline CDR1 and CDR2: KGHDR and SFDVKD. Trimming took off 3 bases at V and 8 bases at J, with 12 bases between the two ends. CDR3: CATSDQGARGYTF. For the CDR3, the DNA is TGTGCCACCAGTGATCAAGGGGCTCGGGGCTACACCTTC.

CDR3 sequence (DNA): TGTGCCAGCAGCATAACAGGGGTGGGCGAAAAACTGTTTTTT. Amino acid sequence: CASSITGVGEKLFF. This chain links TRBV2 with TRBJ1-4; 7 bases match TRBD1. V was clipped by 6 bases and J by 8 bases; unmatched bases: 9. The CDR3 has 14 amino acids. CDR1 is SNHLY and CDR2 is FYNNEI in the germline V gene.